This TCR beta chain came from a study of blood T cell repertoires in COVID-19. Clones were sequenced by immunoSEQ multiplex PCR, and TCRdb holds only the in-frame ones, with some missing. The table has 100,000 to 150,000 clones, 65% to 90% seen once; the top ten hold approximately 2.2%. The CDR3 extends over 13 amino acids. V lost 7 bases and J 4 bases, leaving 8 bases between the germline ends. Assignments of participants to cohorts depended upon their own reported clinical history. The sequencing input was PBMCs or T cells enriched from blood (not recorded which). This sequence was found in a woman aged 45-60 years who had recovered from COVID-19. This chain connects TRBV12-3 or TRBV12-4 to TRBJ1-6; weak D call: TRBD1 (5 bases). CDR3 bases: TGTGCCAGCAAGGACAATTATAATTCACCCCTCCACTTT. Amino acid sequence: CASKDNYNSPLHF.